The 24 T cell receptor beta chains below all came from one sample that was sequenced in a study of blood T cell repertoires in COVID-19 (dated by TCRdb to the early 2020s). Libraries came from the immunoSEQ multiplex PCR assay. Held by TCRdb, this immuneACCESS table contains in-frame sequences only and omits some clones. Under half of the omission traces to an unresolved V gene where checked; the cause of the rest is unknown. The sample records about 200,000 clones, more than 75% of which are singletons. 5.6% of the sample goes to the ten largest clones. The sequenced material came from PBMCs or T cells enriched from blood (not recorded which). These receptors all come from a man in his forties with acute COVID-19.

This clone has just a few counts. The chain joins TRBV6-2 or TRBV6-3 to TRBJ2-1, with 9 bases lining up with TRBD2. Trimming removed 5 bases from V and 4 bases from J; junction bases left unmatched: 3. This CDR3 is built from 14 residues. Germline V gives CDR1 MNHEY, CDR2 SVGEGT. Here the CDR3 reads CASSVTSGYNEQFF. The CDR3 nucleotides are TGTGCCAGCAGTGTGACTAGCGGTTACAATGAGCAGTTCTTC.

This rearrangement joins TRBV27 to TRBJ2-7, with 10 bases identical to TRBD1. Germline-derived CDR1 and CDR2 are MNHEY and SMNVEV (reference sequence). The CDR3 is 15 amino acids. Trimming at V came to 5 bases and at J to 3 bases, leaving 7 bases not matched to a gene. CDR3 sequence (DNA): TGTGCCAGCAGTAGAGTGAGGGACAGGGGCTACGAGCAGTACTTC. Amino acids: CASSRVRDRGYEQYF.

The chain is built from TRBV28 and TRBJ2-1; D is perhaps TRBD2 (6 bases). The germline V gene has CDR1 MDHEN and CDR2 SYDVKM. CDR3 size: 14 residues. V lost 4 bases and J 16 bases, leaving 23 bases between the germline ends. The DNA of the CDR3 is TGTGCCAGCAGTTCCTCCGGCCGGAGGGAGAAGTCATTCTTC. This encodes CASSSSGRREKSFF. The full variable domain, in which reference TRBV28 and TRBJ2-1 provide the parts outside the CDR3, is DVKVTQSSRYLVKRTGEKVFLECVQDMDHENMFWYRQDPGLGLRLIYFSYDVKMKEKGDIPEGYSVSREKKERFSLILESASTNQTSMYLCASSSSGRREKSFFGPGTRLTVL.

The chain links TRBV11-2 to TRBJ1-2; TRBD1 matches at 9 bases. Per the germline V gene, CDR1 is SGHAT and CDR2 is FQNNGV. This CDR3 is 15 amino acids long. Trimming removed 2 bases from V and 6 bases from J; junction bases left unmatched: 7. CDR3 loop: CASSLLTGGEDGYTF. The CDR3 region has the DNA TGTGCCAGCAGCTTACTTACAGGGGGCGAAGATGGCTACACCTTC. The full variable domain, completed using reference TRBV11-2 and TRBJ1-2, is EAGVAQSPRYKIIEKRQSVAFWCNPISGHATLYWYQQILGQGPKLLIQFQNNGVVDDSQLPKDRFSAERLKGVDSTLKIQPAKLEDSAVYLCASSLLTGGEDGYTFGSGTRLTVV.

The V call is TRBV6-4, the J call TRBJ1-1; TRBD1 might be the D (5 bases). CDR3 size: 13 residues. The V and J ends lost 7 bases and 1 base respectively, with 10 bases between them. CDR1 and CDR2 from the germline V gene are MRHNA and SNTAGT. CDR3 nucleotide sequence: TGTGCCAGCATCGACGGGGGGAACACTGAAGCTTTCTTT. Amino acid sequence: CASIDGGNTEAFF.

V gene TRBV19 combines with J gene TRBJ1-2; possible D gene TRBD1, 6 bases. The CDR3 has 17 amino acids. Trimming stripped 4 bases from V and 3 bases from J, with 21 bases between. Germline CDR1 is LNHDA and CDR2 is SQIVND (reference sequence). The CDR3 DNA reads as TGTGCCAGTAGTAGGGCGGAACAGGGAATCGTTCACTATGGCTACACCTTC. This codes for CASSRAEQGIVHYGYTF.

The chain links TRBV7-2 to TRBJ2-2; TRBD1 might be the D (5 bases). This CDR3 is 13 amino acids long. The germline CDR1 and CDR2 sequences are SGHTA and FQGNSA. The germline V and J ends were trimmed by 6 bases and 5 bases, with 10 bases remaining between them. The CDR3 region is CASRFAGTGELFF. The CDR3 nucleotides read TGTGCCAGCAGATTCGCAGGGACCGGGGAGCTGTTTTTT.

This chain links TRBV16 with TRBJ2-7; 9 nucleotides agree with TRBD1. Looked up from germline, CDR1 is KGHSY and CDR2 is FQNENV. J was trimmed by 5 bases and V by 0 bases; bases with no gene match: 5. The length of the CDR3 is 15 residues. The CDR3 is CASSQSGQGLDEQYF. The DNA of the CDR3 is TGTGCCAGCAGCCAATCGGGACAGGGCTTGGACGAGCAGTACTTC.

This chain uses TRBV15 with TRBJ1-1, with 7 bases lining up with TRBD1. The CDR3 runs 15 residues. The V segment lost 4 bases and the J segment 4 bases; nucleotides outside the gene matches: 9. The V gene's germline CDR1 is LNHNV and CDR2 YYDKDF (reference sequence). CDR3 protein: CATSIRDSGRTEAFF. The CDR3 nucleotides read TGTGCCACCAGCATAAGGGACAGCGGGCGCACTGAAGCTTTCTTT.

The chain's CDR3 is CASNAGFTGELFF. CDR3 nucleotide sequence: TGTGCCAGCAACGCAGGGTTTACCGGGGAGCTGTTTTTT. This chain uses TRBV9 with TRBJ2-2, with D possibly being TRBD1 (5 bases). Germline V gene lookup returns CDR1 SGDLS and CDR2 YYNGEE. V lost 6 bases, J lost 5 bases, and 11 bases lay in between. The CDR3 spans 13 residues.

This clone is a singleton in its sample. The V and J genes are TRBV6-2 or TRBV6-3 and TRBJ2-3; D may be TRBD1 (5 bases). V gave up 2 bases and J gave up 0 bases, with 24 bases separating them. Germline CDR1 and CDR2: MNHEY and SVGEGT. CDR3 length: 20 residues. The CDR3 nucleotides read TGTGCCAGCAGTTACCCAAACCCCGCCCGTCTGGACAAGAGCACAGATACGCAGTATTTT. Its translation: CASSYPNPARLDKSTDTQYF.

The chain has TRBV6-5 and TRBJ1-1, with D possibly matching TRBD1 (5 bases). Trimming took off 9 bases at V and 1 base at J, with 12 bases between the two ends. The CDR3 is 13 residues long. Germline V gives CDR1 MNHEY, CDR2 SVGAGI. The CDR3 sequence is CASRLGQNTEAFF. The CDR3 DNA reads TGTGCCAGTAGGTTGGGGCAGAACACTGAAGCTTTCTTT.

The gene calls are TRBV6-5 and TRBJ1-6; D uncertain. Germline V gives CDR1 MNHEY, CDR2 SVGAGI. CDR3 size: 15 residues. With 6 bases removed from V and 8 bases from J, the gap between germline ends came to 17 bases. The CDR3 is CASSQAGGRDSPLHF. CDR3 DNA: TGTGCCAGCAGCCAAGCGGGAGGACGGGATTCACCCCTCCACTTT.

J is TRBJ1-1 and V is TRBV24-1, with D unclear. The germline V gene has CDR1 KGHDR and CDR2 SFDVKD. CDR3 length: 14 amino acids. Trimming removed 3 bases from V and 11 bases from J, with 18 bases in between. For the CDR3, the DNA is TGTGCCACCAGTGATACCGTTGCCCCGAAGCGGGCTTTCTTT. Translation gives CATSDTVAPKRAFF.

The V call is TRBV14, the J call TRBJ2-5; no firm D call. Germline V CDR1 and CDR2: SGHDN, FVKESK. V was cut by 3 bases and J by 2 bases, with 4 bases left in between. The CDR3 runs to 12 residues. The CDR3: CASSHTQETQYF. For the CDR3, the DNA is TGTGCCAGCAGCCATACACAAGAGACCCAGTACTTC.

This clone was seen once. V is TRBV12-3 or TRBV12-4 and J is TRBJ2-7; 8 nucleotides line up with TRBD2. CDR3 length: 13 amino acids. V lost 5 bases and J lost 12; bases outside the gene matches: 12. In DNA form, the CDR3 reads TGTGCCAGCAGTGACCATCAGCGGGGGCTTGTGTACTTC. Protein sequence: CASSDHQRGLVYF.

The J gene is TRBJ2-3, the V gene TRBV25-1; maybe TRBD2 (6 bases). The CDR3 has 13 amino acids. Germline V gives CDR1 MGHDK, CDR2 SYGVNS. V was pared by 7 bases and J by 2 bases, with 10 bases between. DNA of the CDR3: TGTGCCAGCAACCGGGACTTCACAGATACGCAGTATTTT. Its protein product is CASNRDFTDTQYF. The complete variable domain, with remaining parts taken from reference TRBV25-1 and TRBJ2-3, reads EADIYQTPRYLVIGTGKKITLECSQTMGHDKMYWYQQDPGMELHLIHYSYGVNSTEKGDLSSESTVSRIRTEHFPLTLESARPSHTSQYLCASNRDFTDTQYFGPGTRLTVL.

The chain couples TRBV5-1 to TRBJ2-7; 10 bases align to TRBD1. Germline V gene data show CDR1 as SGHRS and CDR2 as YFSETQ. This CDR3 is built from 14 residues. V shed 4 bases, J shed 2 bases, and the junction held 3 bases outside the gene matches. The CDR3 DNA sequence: TGCGCCAGCAGCCACGGACAGGGGGCCTACGAGCAGTACTTC. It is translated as CASSHGQGAYEQYF.

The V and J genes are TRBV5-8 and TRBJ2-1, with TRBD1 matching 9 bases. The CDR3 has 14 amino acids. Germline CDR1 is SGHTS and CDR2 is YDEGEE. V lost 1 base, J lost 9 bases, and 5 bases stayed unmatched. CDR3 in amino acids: CASSLYGQGTEQFF. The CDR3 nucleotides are TGTGCCAGCAGCTTGTACGGACAGGGGACTGAGCAGTTCTTC.

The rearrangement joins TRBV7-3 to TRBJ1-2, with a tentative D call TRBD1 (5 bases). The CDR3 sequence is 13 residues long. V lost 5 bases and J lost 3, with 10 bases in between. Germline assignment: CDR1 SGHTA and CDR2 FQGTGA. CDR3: CASSPDRDYGYTF. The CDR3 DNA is TGTGCCAGCAGCCCCGACAGAGACTATGGCTACACCTTC.

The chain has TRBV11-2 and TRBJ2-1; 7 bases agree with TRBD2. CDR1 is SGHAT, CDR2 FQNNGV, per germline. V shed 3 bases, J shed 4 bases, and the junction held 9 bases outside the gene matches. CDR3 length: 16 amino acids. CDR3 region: CASSLVAGVRYNEQFF. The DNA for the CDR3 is TGTGCCAGCAGCTTGGTGGCGGGAGTGCGGTACAATGAGCAGTTCTTC.

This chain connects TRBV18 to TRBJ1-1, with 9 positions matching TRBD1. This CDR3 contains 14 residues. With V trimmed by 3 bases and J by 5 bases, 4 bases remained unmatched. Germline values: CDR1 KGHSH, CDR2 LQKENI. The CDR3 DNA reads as TGTGCCAGCTCACCCGGGACAGGGATAACTGAAGCTTTCTTT. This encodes CASSPGTGITEAFF. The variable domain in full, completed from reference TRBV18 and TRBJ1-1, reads NAGVMQNPRHLVRRRGQEARLRCSPMKGHSHVYWYRQLPEEGLKFMVYLQKENIIDESGMPKERFSAEFPKEGPSILRIQQVVRGDSAAYFCASSPGTGITEAFFGQGTRLTVV.

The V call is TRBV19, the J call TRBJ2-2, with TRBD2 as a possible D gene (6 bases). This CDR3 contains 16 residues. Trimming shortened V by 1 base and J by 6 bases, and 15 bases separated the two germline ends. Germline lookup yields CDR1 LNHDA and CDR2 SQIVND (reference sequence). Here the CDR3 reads CASSIGGDGAAGELFF. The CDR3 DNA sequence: TGTGCCAGTAGTATAGGGGGGGACGGGGCGGCCGGGGAGCTGTTTTTT. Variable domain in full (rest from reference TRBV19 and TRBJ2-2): DGGITQSPKYLFRKEGQNVTLSCEQNLNHDAMYWYRQDPGQGLRLIYYSQIVNDFQKGDIAEGYSVSREKKESFPLTVTSAQKNPTAFYLCASSIGGDGAAGELFFGEGSRLTVL.

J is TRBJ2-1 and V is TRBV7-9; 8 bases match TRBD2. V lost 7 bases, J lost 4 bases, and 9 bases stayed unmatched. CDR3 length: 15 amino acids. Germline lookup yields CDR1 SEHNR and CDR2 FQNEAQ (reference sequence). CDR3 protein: CASTPGASGYNEQFF. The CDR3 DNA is TGTGCCAGCACGCCGGGGGCTAGCGGGTACAATGAGCAGTTCTTC.